The 27 T cell receptor beta chains in this list originate from one sample, sequenced in a study of monozygotic twins with inflammatory bowel disease. TCRdb re-called the 5' RACE reads and catalogs CDR3 proteins one per entry, DNA excluded. The sample data list around 99,000 distinct CDR3 sequences. Sequenced sample: blood. All receptors derive from a human donor with ulcerative colitis or Crohn's disease, or a healthy co-twin of an affected twin (not recorded which).

The chain employs TRBV2 and TRBJ1-4. Per germline, CDR1 SNHLY and CDR2 FYNNEI. The CDR3 covers 13 residues. The CDR3 is CASSEALREKLFF. The full variable domain, rest sourced from reference TRBV2 and TRBJ1-4, is EPEVTQTPSHQVTQMGQEVILRCVPISNHLYFYWYRQILGQKVEFLVSFYNNEISEKSEIFDDQFSVERPDGSNFTLKIRSTKLEDSAMYFCASSEALREKLFFGSGTQLSVL.

The chain carries TRBV5-6 and TRBJ2-5; TCRdb selects TRBD2, and the lack of DNA leaves this call unchecked. The CDR3 covers 16 residues. Germline assignment: CDR1 SGHDT and CDR2 YYEEEE. The CDR3 protein is CASSLVWRGDQETQYF. Together with reference TRBV5-6 and TRBJ2-5, the CDR3 gives the full variable domain: DAGVTQSPTHLIKTRGQQVTLRCSPKSGHDTVSWYQQALGQGPQFIFQYYEEEERQRGNFPDRFSGHQFPNYSSELNVNALLLGDSALYLCASSLVWRGDQETQYFGPGTRLLVL.

This chain connects TRBV14 to TRBJ2-5; the D call from TCRdb, TRBD1, cannot be confirmed without DNA. CDR1 is SGHDN and CDR2 is FVKESK in the germline V gene. The CDR3 totals 11 residues. This CDR3 reads CASSAGATQYF.

This chain links TRBV7-9 with TRBJ2-3; TCRdb proposes TRBD1, but this gene call is untestable without DNA. The CDR3 consists of 14 residues. Germline CDR1 SEHNR, CDR2 FQNEAQ (reference sequence). The CDR3: CASASGDSTDTQYF.

The V gene is TRBV19, the J gene TRBJ1-2. The CDR3 consists of 14 residues. Germline CDR1 reads LNHDA; CDR2 reads SQIVND (reference sequence). The CDR3 is CASSISRQRIGYTF.

The V and J genes are TRBV20-1 and TRBJ2-7; TCRdb calls TRBD1, which cannot be checked without DNA. From germline, CDR1 is DFQATT and CDR2 SNEGSKA (reference sequence). CDR3 length: 15 amino acids. The CDR3 is CSAKPLQSGGYEQYF.

This chain joins TRBV20-1 and TRBJ2-3; with no DNA, the TCRdb D assignment of TRBD1 cannot be verified. Germline V gene sequence: CDR1 DFQATT, CDR2 SNEGSKA (reference sequence). There are 15 residues in the CDR3. The chain's CDR3 is CSAREFASGGDTQYF.

This chain connects TRBV5-1 to TRBJ2-1; as DNA is missing, the TRBD1 call by TCRdb cannot be tested. Germline V gene lookup returns CDR1 SGHRS and CDR2 YFSETQ. There are 15 residues in the CDR3. CDR3 sequence: CASSLGQVRVNEQFF.

The rearrangement joins TRBV5-1 to TRBJ2-3; TCRdb lists TRBD1, though no DNA is available to test this call. This CDR3 spans 16 amino acids. In germline, CDR1 is SGHRS, CDR2 YFSETQ. CDR3 region: CASSRTGTGGIDTQYF.

The rearrangement uses TRBV28 and TRBJ2-1; with no DNA, the TCRdb D assignment of TRBD2 cannot be verified. The germline V gene encodes CDR1 MDHEN and CDR2 SYDVKM. CDR3 length: 15 amino acids. CDR3 residues: CASSLWSGRGNEQFF.

V usage is TRBV7-2 and J usage is TRBJ2-7; TCRdb names TRBD1, which stays unverified in the absence of DNA. Germline V gene lookup returns CDR1 SGHTA and CDR2 FQGNSA. The CDR3 contains 15 residues. CDR3 sequence reads: CASSSGRDGYYEQYF.

The chain joins TRBV11-2 to TRBJ2-3; lacking DNA, the TRBD2 call made by TCRdb goes unchecked. CDR1 and CDR2 from the germline V gene are SGHAT and FQNNGV. The CDR3 totals 18 residues. The CDR3 spells CASSPEEFGGGAPDTQYF.

This chain links TRBV6-2 or TRBV6-3 with TRBJ2-5; no DNA is available, so the TRBD2 call from TCRdb remains unchecked. Germline assignment: CDR1 MNHEY and CDR2 SVGEGT. The CDR3 contains 14 residues. Here the CDR3 reads CASSPPGTRKTQYF.

The chain has TRBV19 and TRBJ1-5; TCRdb's assignment of TRBD1 cannot be checked, as there is no DNA. The length of the CDR3 is 15 residues. Germline loops: CDR1 LNHDA, CDR2 SQIVND (reference sequence). CDR3 in amino acids: CASSIPRGSNQPQHF.

This rearrangement joins TRBV7-6 to TRBJ1-1. Germline CDR1 reads SGHVS; CDR2 reads FNYEAQ. The CDR3 loop spans 13 amino acids. The CDR3 spells CASSDQPNTEAFF.

This chain uses TRBV10-3 with TRBJ2-2; TCRdb calls TRBD2, which cannot be checked without DNA. Germline assignment: CDR1 ENHRY and CDR2 SYGVKD. This CDR3 comprises 15 residues. The CDR3 sequence is CAINRSGRDTGELFF.

The chain carries TRBV6-1 and TRBJ2-1; TCRdb indicates TRBD2, and absent DNA this call remains unverified. The CDR3 extends over 17 amino acids. CDR1 is MNHNS, CDR2 SASEGT, per germline. CDR3 sequence: CASSLTSGRETYNEQFF.

The J gene is TRBJ2-7, the V gene TRBV6-2 or TRBV6-3. The CDR3 extends over 15 amino acids. Germline CDR1 and CDR2: MNHEY and SVGEGT. The CDR3 region is CASSNLDRYSYEQYF.

The rearrangement uses TRBV14 and TRBJ2-7; without DNA, the TCRdb call of TRBD2 cannot be checked. The CDR3 is 15 residues long. In germline, CDR1 is SGHDN, CDR2 FVKESK. The CDR3 sequence is CASSQGLAGVYEQYF.

The chain uses TRBV7-2 and TRBJ2-2; the D call of TRBD1 rests on TCRdb alone, since no DNA is present to check it. The CDR3 is 16 residues long. Germline lookup yields CDR1 SGHTA and CDR2 FQGNSA. CDR3 in amino acids: CASSFFHPQLTGELFF.

The V gene is TRBV21-1, the J gene TRBJ1-4; the D call from TCRdb, TRBD1, cannot be confirmed without DNA. TRBV21-1 is an annotated pseudogene. The CDR3 is 19 amino acids. The CDR3 loop is CASSDFRTGAATSNEKLFF.

The J gene is TRBJ2-5, the V gene TRBV12-3 or TRBV12-4; absent DNA, TCRdb's TRBD1 call cannot be checked. This CDR3 is built from 14 residues. The CDR3 is CASRNWDSQETQYF.

The gene calls are TRBV28 and TRBJ2-2. This CDR3 comprises 15 residues. Germline assignment: CDR1 MDHEN and CDR2 SYDVKM. The CDR3 sequence: CASSFRVRYTGELFF. Filled out from reference TRBV28 and TRBJ2-2, the complete variable domain reads DVKVTQSSRYLVKRTGEKVFLECVQDMDHENMFWYRQDPGLGLRLIYFSYDVKMKEKGDIPEGYSVSREKKERFSLILESASTNQTSMYLCASSFRVRYTGELFFGEGSRLTVL.

The chain uses TRBV5-1 and TRBJ1-3; TCRdb designates TRBD1, a call that cannot be tested without DNA. The CDR3 is 16 residues long. Germline V gene data show CDR1 as SGHRS and CDR2 as YFSETQ. This chain's CDR3 is CASSPGQGASGNTIYF.

The chain has TRBV15 and TRBJ2-3; the D call of TRBD2 rests on TCRdb alone, since no DNA is present to check it. Per the germline V gene, CDR1 is LNHNV and CDR2 is YYDKDF (reference sequence). This CDR3 has 15 amino acids. Here the CDR3 reads CATSRGEVDTDTQYF.

The rearrangement links TRBV7-9 to TRBJ2-1; TCRdb calls TRBD1, which cannot be checked without DNA. Germline CDR1 reads SEHNR; CDR2 reads FQNEAQ (reference sequence). This CDR3 has 17 residues. The CDR3 reads CASSLALDWVAYNEQFF.

CDR3 amino acids: CASSEKRVSNQPQHF. J is TRBJ1-5 and V is TRBV2. Germline lookup yields CDR1 SNHLY and CDR2 FYNNEI. This CDR3 is built from 15 residues.